Presented here are 4 T cell receptor beta chains from one specimen sequenced in a study of OX40 agonist ivuxolimab in advanced cancers. Measured with immunoSEQ multiplex PCR; TCRdb has only the in-frame clones, and not every one. Among approximately 70,000 clones, around 88% were seen once, and the ten largest hold under 7.5%. Sequencing used CD4+ or CD8+ T cells sorted from blood, obtained in a trial of the OX40 agonist ivuxolimab. The receptor source for this set is an adult with an advanced solid tumor such as melanoma, head and neck, liver or kidney cancer.

The chain carries TRBV6-1 and TRBJ1-4; D ambiguous. Germline V gene data show CDR1 as MNHNS and CDR2 as SASEGT. The CDR3 is 16 residues long. V lost 3 bases to trimming and J lost 0 bases, with 11 bases between them. The CDR3 DNA is TGTGCCAGCAGTGACGCCCCATTTGCAACTAATGAAAAACTGTTTTTT. It specifies CASSDAPFATNEKLFF.

The chain carries TRBV19 and TRBJ2-2; D is perhaps TRBD2 (6 bases). The CDR3 extends over 14 amino acids. Germline CDR1 reads LNHDA; CDR2 reads SQIVND (reference sequence). V lost 7 bases and J lost 3, with 12 bases in between. The CDR3 DNA sequence: TGTGCCAGTAAAGGGTGGGGGGACACCGGGGAGCTGTTTTTT. As protein: CASKGWGDTGELFF.

The chain has TRBV9 and TRBJ2-2; 8 bases map to TRBD1. Trimming took 4 bases from V and 4 from J; bases not matched to a gene: 15. There are 18 residues in the CDR3. Germline V CDR1 and CDR2: SGDLS, YYNGEE. The CDR3 protein is CASSPHPPGTGGTGELFF. The CDR3 DNA sequence: TGTGCCAGCAGCCCCCACCCGCCCGGGACAGGCGGCACCGGGGAGCTGTTTTTT. Using reference TRBV9 and TRBJ2-2 for the parts outside the CDR3, the full variable domain is DSGVTQTPKHLITATGQRVTLRCSPRSGDLSVYWYQQSLDQGLQFLIQYYNGEERAKGNILERFSAQQFPDLHSELNLSSLELGDSALYFCASSPHPPGTGGTGELFFGEGSRLTVL.

This chain uses TRBV4-1 with TRBJ2-7; D might be TRBD2 (6 bases). In germline, CDR1 is MGHRA, CDR2 YSYEKL. This CDR3 has 15 amino acids. V shed 1 base and J shed 7 bases, with 17 bases lying between them. The CDR3 sequence is CASSQGGLLRIEQYF. The CDR3, as DNA: TGCGCCAGCAGCCAAGGGGGACTTCTAAGGATTGAGCAGTACTTC.